This is a list of T cell receptor beta chains from one sample in a study of human T cells and chemical hapten exposure. TCRdb re-derived calls from the RACE reads in MiXCR, one entry per CDR3 protein. The sample includes about 65,000 distinct CDR3 sequences, around 6.1% of them seen just once. Specimen: whole blood. These receptors were taken from a female donor in good health. Some clones in this sample may be carry-over from other donors' samples. CDR3s include the opening cysteine and the closing phenylalanine or tryptophan. Each record gives: J gene, V gene, CDR3 length, CDR3 protein.

J: TRBJ2-7; V: TRBV30; length: 17; CDR3: CAWSVKGLAGFSYEQYF
J: TRBJ2-3; V: TRBV7-2; length: 18; CDR3: CASSLELSGRANTDTQYF
J: TRBJ2-7; V: TRBV20-1; length: 8; CDR3: CRTYEQYF
J: TRBJ2-3; V: TRBV9; length: 15; CDR3: CASSVGTTSTDTQYF
J: TRBJ1-3; V: TRBV30; length: 14; CDR3: CAWSNGNSGNTIYF
J: TRBJ2-3; V: TRBV20-1; length: 14; CDR3: CSARDRGGTDTQYF
J: TRBJ1-5; V: TRBV2; length: 14; CDR3: CASSPLVINQPQHF
J: TRBJ2-7; V: TRBV12-3/TRBV12-4; length: 12; CDR3: CASSSKTYEQYF
J: TRBJ2-3; V: TRBV11-2; length: 15; CDR3: CASSPRERRTDTQYF
J: TRBJ2-7; V: TRBV5-1; length: 12; CDR3: CASSFASYEQYF